Each of the 18 T cell receptor beta chains below was sequenced from the same sample in a study of T cell responses to AZD1222 COVID-19 vaccine. Data came from immunoSEQ multiplex PCR; TCRdb stores just in-frame clones and leaves some out. The table lists around 160,000 clones, more than 85% of them singletons, with 1.5% to 2% in the top ten. Here the sequenced sample was peripheral blood, taken on day 0 of AZD1222 vaccination. The receptors were sampled from an adult in good health.

The chain couples TRBV3-1 (or the pseudogene TRBV3-2) to TRBJ2-1; 11 bases fit TRBD2. Germline trimming cut 5 bases from V and 1 base from J; bases unmatched to any gene: 1. The germline CDR1 and CDR2 sequences are LGHDT and YNNKEL (reference sequence). This CDR3 is 15 amino acids long. The CDR3 region has the DNA TGTGCCAGCAGCGGGACTAGCGGTTCCTACAATGAGCAGTTCTTC. Amino acid sequence: CASSGTSGSYNEQFF.

J is TRBJ1-2 and V is TRBV11-2; D is uncertain. Germline V CDR1 and CDR2: SGHAT, FQNNGV. This CDR3 is 14 amino acids long. V was trimmed by 4 bases and J by 7 bases, leaving 16 bases between them. The CDR3 DNA reads as TGTGCCAGCAGCTCGCCGGACGGGTGGAGTGGCTACACCTTC. Translated, it gives CASSSPDGWSGYTF.

The gene calls are TRBV9 and TRBJ1-5; D is uncertain. Per germline, CDR1 SGDLS and CDR2 YYNGEE. The CDR3 sequence is 13 residues long. Trimming stripped 0 bases from V and 5 bases from J, with 6 bases between. In DNA, the CDR3 is TGTGCCAGCAGCGTAGGTAGATATCAGCCCCAGCATTTT. Translation: CASSVGRYQPQHF.

This clone was found a few times. This chain uses TRBV20-1 with TRBJ1-5; TRBD1 might be the D (6 bases). This CDR3 comprises 14 residues. Germline-derived CDR1 and CDR2 are DFQATT and SNEGSKA (reference sequence). Trimming shortened V by 3 bases and J by 6 bases, and 15 bases separated the two germline ends. This CDR3 reads CSASPGARVQPQHF. In DNA form, the CDR3 reads TGCAGTGCTAGTCCGGGGGCGCGGGTTCAGCCCCAGCATTTT.

The CDR3 is CASSWGSSEQYF. CDR3 DNA: TGCGCCAGCAGCTGGGGCAGTTCCGAGCAGTACTTC. The V and J genes are TRBV5-1 and TRBJ2-7, with D possibly being TRBD1 (5 bases). The V and J ends lost 3 bases and 6 bases respectively, with 10 bases between them. Per germline, CDR1 SGHRS and CDR2 YFSETQ. This CDR3 is 12 amino acids long.

This clone was observed a single time. V is TRBV29-1 and J is TRBJ2-3, with D possibly called TRBD1 or TRBD2 (5 bases each). Trimming removed 7 bases at V and 3 bases at J, with 17 bases between. Germline V gene lookup returns CDR1 SQVTM and CDR2 ANQGSEA. The CDR3 spans 14 residues. The CDR3 DNA follows: TGCAGCGCTCGCCCTGCCTGGGGGACAGATACGCAGTATTTT. Translating gives CSARPAWGTDTQYF.

The J gene is TRBJ2-7, the V gene TRBV19; the D gene is possibly TRBD1 (6 bases). The CDR3 runs 14 residues. Looked up from germline, CDR1 is LNHDA and CDR2 is SQIVND (reference sequence). Trimming removed 3 bases at V and 1 base at J, with 10 bases between. The CDR3 nucleotides read TGTGCCAGTAGTATGGGCAGGGGTTCCTACGAGCAGTACTTC. The encoded protein is CASSMGRGSYEQYF.

The chain joins TRBV6-6 to TRBJ1-5; the D gene is possibly TRBD1 (6 bases). V gave up 4 bases and J gave up 4 bases, with 14 bases separating them. This CDR3 comprises 15 residues. The germline V gene has CDR1 MNHNY and CDR2 SVGAGI (reference sequence). The CDR3 sequence is CASSLGGWGNQPQHF. The CDR3 DNA reads as TGTGCCAGCAGTTTAGGGGGGTGGGGGAATCAGCCCCAGCATTTT.

This clone has a single count. The rearrangement joins TRBV7-2 to TRBJ2-4; 12 positions match TRBD2. In germline, CDR1 is SGHTA, CDR2 FQGNSA. The CDR3 runs 15 residues. V gave up 1 base and J gave up 8 bases; unmatched junction bases: 3. The CDR3 DNA is TGTGCCAGCAGCTTAGAGCTAGCGGGGGGGGACATTCAGTACTTC. This codes for CASSLELAGGDIQYF.

The table lists this clone with a count of one. The J gene is TRBJ2-1, the V gene TRBV2, with a tentative D call TRBD2 (6 bases). Germline-derived CDR1 and CDR2 are SNHLY and FYNNEI. This CDR3 region has 11 residues. CDR3 DNA: TGTGCGGCTAGCGACTACAATGAGCAGTTCTTC. As protein: CAASDYNEQFF. Full variable domain (rest looked up from reference TRBV2 and TRBJ2-1): EPEVTQTPSHQVTQMGQEVILRCVPISNHLYFYWYRQILGQKVEFLVSFYNNEISEKSEIFDDQFSVERPDGSNFTLKIRSTKLEDSAMYFCAASDYNEQFFGPGTRLTVL.

For the CDR3, the DNA is TGTGCCATCGGGGGGGCGGACAGCACCTACGAGCAGTACTTC. Its protein product is CAIGGADSTYEQYF. J is TRBJ2-7 and V is TRBV10-3; a weak D match, TRBD2 (7 bases). Germline-derived CDR1 and CDR2 are ENHRY and SYGVKD. The CDR3 extends over 14 amino acids. V lost 8 bases to trimming and J lost 2 bases, with 16 bases between them.

The J gene is TRBJ1-4, the V gene TRBV13, with 7 bases that match TRBD1. From germline, CDR1 is PRHDT and CDR2 FYEKMQ (reference sequence). The CDR3 sequence is 15 residues long. Losses at the gene ends were 5 bases for V and 8 bases for J; bases not matched to a gene: 11. The CDR3 sequence: CASSPRRGLGEKLFF. The DNA of the CDR3 is TGTGCCAGCAGCCCCAGGAGGGGGCTTGGCGAAAAACTGTTTTTT.

The V and J genes are TRBV29-1 and TRBJ2-1; 11 nucleotides line up with TRBD2. Germline values: CDR1 SQVTM, CDR2 ANQGSEA. The CDR3 has 15 amino acids. Losses at the gene ends were 6 bases for V and 4 bases for J; bases not matched to a gene: 8. CDR3 DNA: TGCAGCGTCCTTACCGGGACTAGCGGATACAATGAGCAGTTCTTC. Protein: CSVLTGTSGYNEQFF.

The chain carries TRBV7-9 and TRBJ2-3, with D maybe TRBD2 (5 bases). Germline V gives CDR1 SEHNR, CDR2 FQNEAQ (reference sequence). The CDR3 contains 15 residues. Trimming cost V 6 bases and J 2 bases, with 15 bases left between them. The CDR3: CASRPSVATTDTQYF. CDR3 bases: TGTGCCAGCAGGCCCAGTGTAGCGACCACAGATACGCAGTATTTT.

V usage is TRBV7-9 and J usage is TRBJ1-5, with D hard to call. Per the germline V gene, CDR1 is SEHNR and CDR2 is FQNEAQ (reference sequence). This CDR3 comprises 15 residues. Between the trimmed V and J ends, which lost 8 bases and 3 bases, there was a span of 17 bases. CDR3 amino acids: CASQQGGPYNQPQHF. Written as DNA, the CDR3 is TGTGCCAGCCAGCAAGGCGGGCCCTACAATCAGCCCCAGCATTTT. Filled out from reference TRBV7-9 and TRBJ1-5, the complete variable domain reads DTGVSQNPRHKITKRGQNVTFRCDPISEHNRLYWYRQTLGQGPEFLTYFQNEAQLEKSRLLSDRFSAERPKGSFSTLEIQRTEQGDSAMYLCASQQGGPYNQPQHFGDGTRLSIL.

This chain connects TRBV6-5 to TRBJ1-4; D unresolved. The CDR3 is 14 residues long. Looked up from germline, CDR1 is MNHEY and CDR2 is SVGAGI. V lost 6 bases to trimming and J lost 8 bases, with 16 bases between them. CDR3 sequence: CASSYAAPGEKLFF. The CDR3 DNA sequence: TGTGCCAGCAGCTACGCCGCCCCTGGGGAAAAACTGTTTTTT.

The genes are TRBV5-1 and TRBJ2-7; 7 nucleotides agree with TRBD1. Germline CDR1 and CDR2: SGHRS and YFSETQ. The length of the CDR3 is 16 residues. The ends lost 5 bases at V and 0 bases at J; junction bases unmatched: 11. DNA for the CDR3: TGCGCCAGCAGATTTGGTACAGGGGATGGCTCCTACGAGCAGTACTTC. This codes for CASRFGTGDGSYEQYF.

This chain joins TRBV2 and TRBJ1-2; TRBD1 agrees at 7 bases. The CDR3 contains 13 residues. J was trimmed by 7 bases and V by 6 bases; bases with no gene match: 8. Germline V lookup: CDR1 SNHLY, CDR2 FYNNEI. This CDR3 is CASSREGGFGYTF. CDR3 DNA: TGTGCCAGCAGCCGCGAAGGGGGCTTTGGCTACACCTTC.